This entry features one TCR beta chain sequence. This record comes from a study of blood T cell repertoires in COVID-19. Some clones are missing from TCRdb's copy, which holds only in-frame ones; the method was immunoSEQ multiplex PCR. The top ten clones hold 2.3% of a sample with a few hundred thousand clones, about 87% of them seen once. The CDR3 length is 18 residues. The chain uses TRBV21-1 and TRBJ1-5; TRBD1 is taken as the D call from the table, unchecked against the DNA. TRBV21-1 is reported as a pseudogene. This receptor was taken from a woman aged 50 to 60 with acute or convalescent COVID-19. Sequencing was done on a sample of peripheral blood. CDR3 sequence (DNA): TGTGCCAGCAGCAAAGAATGGGCCTACAGGGATAGCAATCAGCCCCAGCATTTT. This translates into CASSKEWAYRDSNQPQHF.